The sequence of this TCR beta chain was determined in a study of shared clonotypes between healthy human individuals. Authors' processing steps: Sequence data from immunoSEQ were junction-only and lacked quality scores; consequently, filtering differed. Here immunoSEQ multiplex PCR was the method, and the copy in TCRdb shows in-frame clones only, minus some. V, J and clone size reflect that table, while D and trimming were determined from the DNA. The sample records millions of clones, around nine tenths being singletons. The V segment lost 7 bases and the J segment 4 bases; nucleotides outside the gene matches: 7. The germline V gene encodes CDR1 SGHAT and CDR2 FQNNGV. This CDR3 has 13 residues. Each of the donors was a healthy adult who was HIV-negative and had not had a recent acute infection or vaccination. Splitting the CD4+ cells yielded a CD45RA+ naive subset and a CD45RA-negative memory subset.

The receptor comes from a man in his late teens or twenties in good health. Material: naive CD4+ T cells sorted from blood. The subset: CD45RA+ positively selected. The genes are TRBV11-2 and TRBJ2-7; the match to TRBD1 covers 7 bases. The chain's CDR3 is CASTDQTGYEQYF. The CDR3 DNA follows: TGTGCCAGCACCGATCAGACAGGGTACGAGCAGTACTTC.